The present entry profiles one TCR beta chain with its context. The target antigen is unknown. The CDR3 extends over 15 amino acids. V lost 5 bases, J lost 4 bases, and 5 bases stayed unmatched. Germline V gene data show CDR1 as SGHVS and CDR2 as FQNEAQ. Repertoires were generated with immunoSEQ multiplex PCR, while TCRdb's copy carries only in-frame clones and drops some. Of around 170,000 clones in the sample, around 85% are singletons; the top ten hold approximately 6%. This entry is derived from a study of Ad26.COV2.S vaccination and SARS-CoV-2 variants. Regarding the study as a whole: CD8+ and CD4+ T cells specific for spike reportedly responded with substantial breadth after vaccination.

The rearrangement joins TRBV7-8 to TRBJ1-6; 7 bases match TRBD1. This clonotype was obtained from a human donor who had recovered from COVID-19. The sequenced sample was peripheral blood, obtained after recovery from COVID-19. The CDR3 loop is CASSRGTEYNSPLHF. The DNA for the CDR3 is TGTGCCAGCAGCCGCGGGACAGAGTATAATTCACCCCTCCACTTT.